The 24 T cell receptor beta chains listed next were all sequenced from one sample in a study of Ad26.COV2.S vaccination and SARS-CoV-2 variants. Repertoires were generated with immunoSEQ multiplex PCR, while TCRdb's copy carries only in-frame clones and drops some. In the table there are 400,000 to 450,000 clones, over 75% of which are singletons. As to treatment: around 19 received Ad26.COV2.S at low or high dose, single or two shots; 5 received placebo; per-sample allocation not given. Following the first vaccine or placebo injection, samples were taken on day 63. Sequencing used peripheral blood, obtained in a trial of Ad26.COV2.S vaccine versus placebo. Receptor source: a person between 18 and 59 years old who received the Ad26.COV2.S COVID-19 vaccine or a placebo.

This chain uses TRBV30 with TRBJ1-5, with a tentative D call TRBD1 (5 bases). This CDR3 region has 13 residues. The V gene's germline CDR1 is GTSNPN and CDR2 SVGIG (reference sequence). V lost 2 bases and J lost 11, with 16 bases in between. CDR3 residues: CAWSHQGNMAQHF. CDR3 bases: TGTGCCTGGAGTCATCAGGGTAATATGGCCCAGCATTTT.

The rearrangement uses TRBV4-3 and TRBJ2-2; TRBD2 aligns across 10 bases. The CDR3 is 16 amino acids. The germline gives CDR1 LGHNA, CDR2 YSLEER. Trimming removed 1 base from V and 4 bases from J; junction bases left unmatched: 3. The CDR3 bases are TGCGCCAGCAGCCAAGGGCTAGCGGGAGTCACCGGGGAGCTGTTTTTT. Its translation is CASSQGLAGVTGELFF.

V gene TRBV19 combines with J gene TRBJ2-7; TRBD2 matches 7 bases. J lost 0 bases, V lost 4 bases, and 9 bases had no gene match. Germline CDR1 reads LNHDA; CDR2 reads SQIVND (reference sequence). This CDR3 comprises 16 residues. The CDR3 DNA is TGTGCCAGTAGTAGGCTGGCGGGAGCAGGCTCCTACGAGCAGTACTTC. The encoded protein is CASSRLAGAGSYEQYF.

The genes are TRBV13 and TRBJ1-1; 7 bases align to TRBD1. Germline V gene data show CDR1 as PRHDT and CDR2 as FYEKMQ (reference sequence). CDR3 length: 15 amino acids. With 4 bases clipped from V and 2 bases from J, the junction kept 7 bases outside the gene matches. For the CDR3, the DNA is TGTGCCAGCAGCTACCGACAGGGAATTAACACTGAAGCTTTCTTT. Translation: CASSYRQGINTEAFF. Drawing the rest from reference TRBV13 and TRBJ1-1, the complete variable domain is AAGVIQSPRHLIKEKRETATLKCYPIPRHDTVYWYQQGPGQDPQFLISFYEKMQSDKGSIPDRFSAQQFSDYHSELNMSSLELGDSALYFCASSYRQGINTEAFFGQGTRLTVV.

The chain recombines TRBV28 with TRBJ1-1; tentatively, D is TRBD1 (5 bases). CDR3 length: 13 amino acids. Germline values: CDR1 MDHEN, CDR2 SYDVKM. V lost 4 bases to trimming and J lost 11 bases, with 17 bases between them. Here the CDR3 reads CASSSGSRPGAFF. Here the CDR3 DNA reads TGTGCCAGCAGTTCAGGGTCCAGGCCTGGGGCTTTCTTT.

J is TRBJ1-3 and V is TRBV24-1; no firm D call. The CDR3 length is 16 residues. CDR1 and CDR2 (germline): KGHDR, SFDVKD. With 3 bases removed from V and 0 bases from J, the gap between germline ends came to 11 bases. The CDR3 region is CATSDLPRISGNTIYF. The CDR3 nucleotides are TGTGCCACCAGTGATCTTCCACGGATCTCTGGAAACACCATATATTTT.

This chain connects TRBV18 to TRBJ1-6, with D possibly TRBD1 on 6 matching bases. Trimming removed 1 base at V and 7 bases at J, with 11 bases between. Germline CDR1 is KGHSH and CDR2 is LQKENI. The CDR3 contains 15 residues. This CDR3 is CASSPRQGNNSPLHF. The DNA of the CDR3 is TGTGCCAGCTCACCACGGCAGGGGAACAATTCACCCCTCCACTTT.

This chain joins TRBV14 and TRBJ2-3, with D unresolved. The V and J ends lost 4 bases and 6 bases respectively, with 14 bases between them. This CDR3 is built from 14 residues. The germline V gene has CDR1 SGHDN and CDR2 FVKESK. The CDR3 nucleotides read TGTGCCAGCAGCCGATTGGAATCATCGGATACGCAGTATTTT. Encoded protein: CASSRLESSDTQYF.

CDR3 region: CASRFAGSVRGANVLTF. CDR3 sequence (DNA): TGTGCCAGCAGGTTTGCAGGGTCGGTGAGAGGGGCCAACGTCCTGACTTTC. The chain has TRBV5-5 and TRBJ2-6; tentatively, D is TRBD1 (5 bases). Germline CDR1 is SGHKS and CDR2 is YYEKEE (reference sequence). This CDR3 has 17 amino acids. V lost 5 bases and J lost 4, with 19 bases in between.

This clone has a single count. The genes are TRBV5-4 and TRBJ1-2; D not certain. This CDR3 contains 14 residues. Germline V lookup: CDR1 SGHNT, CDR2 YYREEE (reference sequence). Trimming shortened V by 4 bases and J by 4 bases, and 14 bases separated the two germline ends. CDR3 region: CASSPIIGGYGYTF. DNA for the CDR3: TGTGCCAGCAGCCCTATCATAGGCGGCTATGGCTACACCTTC.

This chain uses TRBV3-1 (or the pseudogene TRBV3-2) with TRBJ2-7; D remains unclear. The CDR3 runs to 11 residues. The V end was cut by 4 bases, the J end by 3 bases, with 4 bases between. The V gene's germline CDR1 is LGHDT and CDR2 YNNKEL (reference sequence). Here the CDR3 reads CASSLYYEQYF. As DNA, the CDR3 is TGTGCCAGCAGCCTCTACTACGAGCAGTACTTC.

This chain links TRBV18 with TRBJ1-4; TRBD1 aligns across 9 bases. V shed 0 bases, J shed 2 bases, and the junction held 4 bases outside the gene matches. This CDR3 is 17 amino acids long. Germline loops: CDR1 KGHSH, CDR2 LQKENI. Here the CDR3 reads CASSPPGTGRTNEKLFF. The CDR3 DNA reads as TGTGCCAGCTCACCACCCGGGACAGGGCGCACTAATGAAAAACTGTTTTTT.

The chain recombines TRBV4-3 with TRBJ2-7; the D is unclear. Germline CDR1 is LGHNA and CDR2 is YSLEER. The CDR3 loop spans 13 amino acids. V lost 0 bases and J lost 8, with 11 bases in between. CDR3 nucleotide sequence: TGCGCCAGCAGCCAAGATTTAGGGTACCAGCAGTACTTC. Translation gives CASSQDLGYQQYF.

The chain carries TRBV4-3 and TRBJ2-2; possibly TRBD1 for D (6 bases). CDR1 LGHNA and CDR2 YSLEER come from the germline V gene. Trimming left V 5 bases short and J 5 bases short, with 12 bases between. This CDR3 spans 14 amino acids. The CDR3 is CASSFHQGTGELFF. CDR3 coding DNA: TGCGCCAGCAGCTTCCATCAGGGGACCGGGGAGCTGTTTTTT.

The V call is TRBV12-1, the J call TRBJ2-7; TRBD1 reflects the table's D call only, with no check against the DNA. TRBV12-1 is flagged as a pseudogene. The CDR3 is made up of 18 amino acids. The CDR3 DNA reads TGTGCCAGCAGCTGGGTAACAGGGGCGGAGGAAGCGTACGACGAGCAGTACTTC. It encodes CASSWVTGAEEAYDEQYF.

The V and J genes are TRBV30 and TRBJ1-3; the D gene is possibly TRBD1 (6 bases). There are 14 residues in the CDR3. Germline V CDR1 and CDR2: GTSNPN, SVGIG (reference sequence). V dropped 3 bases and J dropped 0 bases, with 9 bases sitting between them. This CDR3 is CAWSLGGSGNTIYF. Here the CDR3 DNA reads TGTGCCTGGAGCCTAGGGGGCTCTGGAAACACCATATATTTT.

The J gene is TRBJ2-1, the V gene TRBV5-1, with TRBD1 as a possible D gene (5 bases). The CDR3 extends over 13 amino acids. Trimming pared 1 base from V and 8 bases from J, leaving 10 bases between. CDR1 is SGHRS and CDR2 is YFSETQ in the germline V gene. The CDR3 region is CASSLSRDYEQFF. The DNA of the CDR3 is TGCGCCAGCAGCTTGAGCAGGGATTATGAGCAGTTCTTC.

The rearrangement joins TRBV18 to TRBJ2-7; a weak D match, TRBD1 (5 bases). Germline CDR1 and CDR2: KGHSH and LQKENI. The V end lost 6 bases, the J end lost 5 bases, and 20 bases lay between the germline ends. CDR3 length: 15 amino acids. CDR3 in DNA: TGTGCCAGCTCCCCTGCGAAGGGGTCCCCCCACGAGCAGTACTTC. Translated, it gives CASSPAKGSPHEQYF.

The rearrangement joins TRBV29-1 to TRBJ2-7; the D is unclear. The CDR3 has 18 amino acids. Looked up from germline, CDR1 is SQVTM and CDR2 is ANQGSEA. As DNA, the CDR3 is TGCAGGGCCCCAAACCAGTTAGGGTTAGTGGATCGTGACTACGAGCAGTACTTC. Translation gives CRAPNQLGLVDRDYEQYF.

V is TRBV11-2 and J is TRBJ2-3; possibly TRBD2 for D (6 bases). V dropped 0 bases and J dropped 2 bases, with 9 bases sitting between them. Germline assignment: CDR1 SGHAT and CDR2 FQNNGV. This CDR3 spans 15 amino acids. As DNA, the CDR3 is TGTGCCAGCAGCTTAGACGGGAGTGACACAGATACGCAGTATTTT. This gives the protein CASSLDGSDTDTQYF.

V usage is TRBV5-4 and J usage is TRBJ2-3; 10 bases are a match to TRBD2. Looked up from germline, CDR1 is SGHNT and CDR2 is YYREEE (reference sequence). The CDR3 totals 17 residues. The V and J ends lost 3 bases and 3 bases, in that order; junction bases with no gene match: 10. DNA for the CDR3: TGTGCCAGCAGCTCGGCGGCTAGCGGGAGTGCTACAGATACGCAGTATTTT. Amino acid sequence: CASSSAASGSATDTQYF.

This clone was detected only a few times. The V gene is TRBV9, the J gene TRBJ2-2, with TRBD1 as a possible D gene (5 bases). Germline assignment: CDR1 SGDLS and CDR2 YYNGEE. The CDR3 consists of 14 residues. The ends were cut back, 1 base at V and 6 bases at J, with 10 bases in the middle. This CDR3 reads CASSVSGIAGELFF. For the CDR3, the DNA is TGTGCCAGCAGCGTATCAGGGATAGCCGGGGAGCTGTTTTTT.

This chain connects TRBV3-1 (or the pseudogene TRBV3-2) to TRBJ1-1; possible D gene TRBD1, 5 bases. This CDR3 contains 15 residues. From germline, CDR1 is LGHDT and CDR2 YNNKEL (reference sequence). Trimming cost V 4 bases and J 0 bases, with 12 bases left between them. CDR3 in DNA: TGTGCCAGCAGCCCTTCCGACAGAATGAACACTGAAGCTTTCTTT. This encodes CASSPSDRMNTEAFF.

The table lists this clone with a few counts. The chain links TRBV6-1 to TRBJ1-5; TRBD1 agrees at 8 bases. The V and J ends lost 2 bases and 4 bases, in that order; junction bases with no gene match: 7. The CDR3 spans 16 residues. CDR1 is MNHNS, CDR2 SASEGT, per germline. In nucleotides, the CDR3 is TGTGCCAGCAGTGAATACGGGGGACAGGCTAATCAGCCCCAGCATTTT. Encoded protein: CASSEYGGQANQPQHF.